This passage covers 7 T cell receptor beta chains from one sample sequenced in a study of identical twins. A single record per CDR3 protein comes from TCRdb applying MiXCR to the 5' RACE reads. The table lists around 530,000 distinct CDR3 sequences, nearly 15% of them singletons. The same data also contributed to another study, on yellow fever vaccine responses in identical twins.

The sequenced sample was CD4+ T cells sorted from blood. All receptors come from a young woman in good health.

This clonotype was picked up a small number of times. The rearrangement links TRBV4-2 to TRBJ2-2; D assignment may be TRBD1 or TRBD2 (5 bases each). This CDR3 has 19 amino acids. Looked up from germline, CDR1 is LGHNA and CDR2 is YNFKEQ. V lost 4 bases, J lost 4 bases, and 25 bases lay in between. The CDR3 sequence is CASSPQTGALRLLTGELFF. The CDR3 DNA reads as TGTGCCAGCAGCCCACAGACCGGGGCCTTACGCTTACTCACCGGGGAGCTGTTTTTT.

This clonotype has a handful of counts. This chain connects TRBV6-6 to TRBJ1-1; no clear D. The ends were cut back, 0 bases at V and 5 bases at J, with 7 bases in the middle. This CDR3 is built from 13 residues. The V gene's germline CDR1 is MNHNY and CDR2 SVGAGI (reference sequence). The CDR3, as DNA: TGTGCCAGCAGTTACTCGATGGGTACTGAAGCTTTCTTT. Its protein product is CASSYSMGTEAFF.

This sequence joins TRBV5-5 and TRBJ2-4, with D maybe TRBD1 (6 bases). CDR1 is SGHKS and CDR2 is YYEKEE in the germline V gene (reference sequence). V shed 3 bases and J shed 6 bases, with 13 bases lying between them. This CDR3 comprises 14 residues. CDR3 loop: CASSYYRDGNIQYF. DNA for the CDR3: TGTGCCAGCAGCTACTACAGGGACGGAAACATTCAGTACTTC.

The rearrangement uses TRBV5-1 and TRBJ2-3; D not certain. The CDR3 is 14 residues long. The germline CDR1 and CDR2 sequences are SGHRS and YFSETQ. The V gene lost 1 base and the J gene lost 3 bases, with 9 bases spanning the gap. CDR3 region: CASSLQPGTDTQYF. In DNA, the CDR3 is TGCGCCAGCAGCTTGCAACCAGGTACAGATACGCAGTATTTT.

In nucleotides, the CDR3 is TGTGCCAGCACTAAGTATAGCAATCAGCCCCAGCATTTT. Its translation is CASTKYSNQPQHF. This chain joins TRBV6-1 and TRBJ1-5; D remains unclear. Trimming removed 7 bases from V and 0 bases from J, with 7 bases in between. The CDR3 consists of 13 residues. Per the germline V gene, CDR1 is MNHNS and CDR2 is SASEGT.

CDR3 amino acids: CASSRGGAGGPETQYF. In DNA form, the CDR3 reads TGTGCCAGCAGCCGAGGAGGAGCGGGGGGGCCAGAGACCCAGTACTTC. The gene calls are TRBV3-1 and TRBJ2-5, with 10 bases lining up with TRBD2. CDR1 and CDR2 from the germline V gene are LGHDT and YNNKEL (reference sequence). CDR3 size: 16 residues. V dropped 4 bases and J dropped 4; count of bases not matched to a gene: 9.

This CDR3 reads CASSKGVPGSSYNEQFF. Here the CDR3 DNA reads TGTGCCAGCTCTAAGGGGGTGCCGGGGAGCTCCTACAATGAGCAGTTCTTC. V usage is TRBV18 and J usage is TRBJ2-1; TRBD1 is a possible D gene (6 bases). Trimming pared 6 bases from V and 0 bases from J, leaving 18 bases between. The CDR3 length is 17 residues. Germline loops: CDR1 KGHSH, CDR2 LQKENI.